The 5 T cell receptor beta chains presented below share a single source sample, sequenced in a study of blood T cell repertoires in COVID-19. Using immunoSEQ multiplex PCR, the repertoire was profiled, and TCRdb retains in-frame clones only, with some absent. The profile shows under 300,000 clones, 70% to 90% of them singletons. Sequencing used peripheral blood. The receptor source for this set is a woman in her 30s with COVID-19, enrolled during active disease.

This chain uses TRBV30 with TRBJ1-1, with a tentative D call TRBD1 (5 bases). The CDR3 has 10 amino acids. The germline gives CDR1 GTSNPN, CDR2 SVGIG (reference sequence). The germline V and J ends were trimmed by 8 bases and 11 bases, with 15 bases remaining between them. CDR3 coding DNA: TGTGCCGCCCTTGGGAGGGGTGCTTTCTTT. This sequence encodes CAALGRGAFF.

This chain links TRBV6-5 with TRBJ2-7; possible D gene TRBD1, 6 bases. The CDR3 has 14 residues. Per the germline V gene, CDR1 is MNHEY and CDR2 is SVGAGI. V lost 10 bases and J 3 bases, leaving 19 bases between the germline ends. The DNA for the CDR3 is TGTGCCACCCAGGGGACGGTGAATTACTACGAGCAGTACTTC. It translates to CATQGTVNYYEQYF.

The chain couples TRBV3-1 (or the pseudogene TRBV3-2) to TRBJ1-2; TRBD1 matches at 8 bases. The V gene's germline CDR1 is LGHDT and CDR2 YNNKEL (reference sequence). V was clipped by 4 bases and J by 8 bases; unmatched bases: 6. The CDR3 length is 13 residues. The CDR3 reads CASSRTTGAGYTF. In DNA, the CDR3 is TGTGCCAGCAGCCGAACGACAGGGGCGGGCTACACCTTC.

This clone has just one count. The chain uses TRBV10-3 and TRBJ2-5; 9 bases align to TRBD2. The CDR3 has 16 residues. The germline CDR1 and CDR2 sequences are ENHRY and SYGVKD. Trimming cost V 4 bases and J 0 bases; bases outside gene matches: 6. For the CDR3, the DNA is TGTGCCATCAGTGGCGGAAGCGGGGGGTACCAAGAGACCCAGTACTTC. Translating it yields CAISGGSGGYQETQYF.

This chain links TRBV19 with TRBJ1-5; D unclear. Trimming pared 7 bases from V and 0 bases from J, leaving 10 bases between. Germline V gene data show CDR1 as LNHDA and CDR2 as SQIVND (reference sequence). The length of the CDR3 is 14 residues. DNA of the CDR3: TGTGCCAGTATGAGAGCGGATAGCAATCAGCCCCAGCATTTT. This encodes CASMRADSNQPQHF.